This paragraph reports one TCR beta chain. The antigen is unknown. Recruitment covered hyperthyroidism patients aged 18 to 65 whose new diagnosis was of under 2 months' duration. These data are taken from a study of Graves' ophthalmopathy and Graves' hyperthyroidism. Study-level points and caveats: Clonotypes were expanded in thyroid at above 0.001 frequency, and most also appeared in blood.

The TCR beta CDR3 regions underwent amplification from RNA transcripts. An initial RT-PCR round employing HTBI primers preceded a second-round multiplex PCR. TCRdb reprocessed the multiplex PCR reads with MiXCR, giving one entry per CDR3 protein. The sample holds 680,000 or so distinct CDR3 sequences, 20% to 25% seen once. V was pared by 6 bases and J by 1 base, with 12 bases between. The CDR3 has 13 amino acids. The germline CDR1 and CDR2 sequences are DFQATT and SNEGSKA (reference sequence). Sequences were obtained from peripheral blood. J is TRBJ2-5 and V is TRBV20-1; TRBD1 might be the D (6 bases). The clonotype comes from a woman aged 18-29 years with stable Graves' hyperthyroidism. Some clones in this sample may be carry-over from other donors' samples. The chain's CDR3 is CSAAEDSQETQYF. The DNA of the CDR3 is TGCAGTGCAGCTGAGGACAGCCAAGAGACCCAGTACTTC.